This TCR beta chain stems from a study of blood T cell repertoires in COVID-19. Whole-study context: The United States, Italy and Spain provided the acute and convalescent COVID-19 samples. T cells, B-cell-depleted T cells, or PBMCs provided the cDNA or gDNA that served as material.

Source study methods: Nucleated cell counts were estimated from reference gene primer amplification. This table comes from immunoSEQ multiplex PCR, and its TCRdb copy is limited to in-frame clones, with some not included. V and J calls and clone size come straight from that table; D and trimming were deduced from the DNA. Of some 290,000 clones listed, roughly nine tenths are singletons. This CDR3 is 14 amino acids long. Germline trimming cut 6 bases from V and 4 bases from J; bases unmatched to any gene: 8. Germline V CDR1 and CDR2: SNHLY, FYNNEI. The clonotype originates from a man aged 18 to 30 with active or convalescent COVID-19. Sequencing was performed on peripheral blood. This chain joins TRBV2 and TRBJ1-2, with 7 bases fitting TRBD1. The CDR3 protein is CASSGRGHAYGYTF. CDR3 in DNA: TGTGCCAGCAGCGGTAGGGGGCATGCCTATGGCTACACCTTC.